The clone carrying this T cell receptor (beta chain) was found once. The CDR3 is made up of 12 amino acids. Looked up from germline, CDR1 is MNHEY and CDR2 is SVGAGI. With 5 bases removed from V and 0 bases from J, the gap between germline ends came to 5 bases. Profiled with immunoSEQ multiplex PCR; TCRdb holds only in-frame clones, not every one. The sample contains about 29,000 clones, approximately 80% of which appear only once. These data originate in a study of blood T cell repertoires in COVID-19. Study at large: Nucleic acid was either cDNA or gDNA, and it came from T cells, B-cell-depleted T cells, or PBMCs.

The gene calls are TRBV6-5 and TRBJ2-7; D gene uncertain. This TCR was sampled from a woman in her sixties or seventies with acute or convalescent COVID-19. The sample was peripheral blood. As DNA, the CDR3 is TGTGCCAGCAGTCAGGACTCCTACGAGCAGTACTTC. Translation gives CASSQDSYEQYF.